This TCR beta chain was recorded in a study of control samples from healthy donors and cancer patients. Germline CDR1 and CDR2: LGHNA and YSLEER. Trimming removed 0 bases from V and 7 bases from J; junction bases left unmatched: 5. This CDR3 comprises 15 residues. Method: immunoSEQ multiplex PCR; TCRdb's copy keeps in-frame clones and lacks some. Of roughly 370,000 clones in the sample, 80% to 95% were seen once. V usage is TRBV4-3 and J usage is TRBJ1-2, with TRBD1 matching 10 bases. The specimen was PBMCs. The origin of this receptor is a middle-aged man with head and neck cancer. CDR3 sequence: CASSQDARTGGGYTF. CDR3 DNA: TGCGCCAGCAGCCAAGATGCAAGGACAGGGGGTGGCTACACCTTC.